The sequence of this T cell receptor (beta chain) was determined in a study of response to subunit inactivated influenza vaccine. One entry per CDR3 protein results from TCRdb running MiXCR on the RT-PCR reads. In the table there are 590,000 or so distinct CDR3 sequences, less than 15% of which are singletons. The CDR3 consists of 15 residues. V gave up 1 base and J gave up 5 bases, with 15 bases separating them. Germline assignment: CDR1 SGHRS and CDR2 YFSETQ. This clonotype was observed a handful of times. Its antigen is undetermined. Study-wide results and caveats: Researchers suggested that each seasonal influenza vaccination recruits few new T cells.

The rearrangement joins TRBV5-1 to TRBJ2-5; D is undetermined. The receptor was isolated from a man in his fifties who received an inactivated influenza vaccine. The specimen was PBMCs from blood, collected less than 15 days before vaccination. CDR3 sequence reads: CASSLRASTRETQYF. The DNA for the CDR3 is TGCGCCAGCAGCTTGCGGGCCTCAACACGGGAGACCCAGTACTTC.